This paragraph reports one TCR beta chain. The entry originates in a study of T cell responses to AZD1222 COVID-19 vaccine. TCRdb's table, derived via immunoSEQ multiplex PCR, lists solely in-frame clones and lacks some. Found here are about 55,000 clones, 87% of them singletons; the top ten hold 3.9%. Trimming cost V 1 base and J 7 bases, with 11 bases left between them. CDR1 is LGHDT and CDR2 is YNNKEL in the germline V gene (reference sequence). CDR3 length: 15 amino acids. This chain joins TRBV3-1 (or the pseudogene TRBV3-2) and TRBJ1-6; the D gene is possibly TRBD1 (6 bases). The specimen was peripheral blood, collected on day 0 of AZD1222 vaccination. The receptor's source is an adult in good health. This CDR3 reads CASSQVGTGNSPLHF. The CDR3 DNA reads as TGTGCCAGCAGCCAAGTCGGAACAGGGAATTCACCCCTCCACTTT.